This TCR beta chain was sequenced in a study of T cell responses to AZD1222 COVID-19 vaccine. Study-level findings and limits: The CD4 TCRs associated with vaccination extended across spike and predominated at 160-218 and 743-854. Baseline seropositivity characterized only six AZD1222 recipients.

Trimming pared 3 bases from V and 4 bases from J, leaving 16 bases between. CDR3 length: 16 residues. The germline gives CDR1 SGDLS, CDR2 YYNGEE. Using immunoSEQ multiplex PCR, the repertoire was profiled, and TCRdb retains in-frame clones only, with some absent. This sample carries around 130,000 clones, over 90% of them seen once, and the ten largest clones take roughly 0.96%. With regard to this clone: Its antigen is unknown.

The J gene is TRBJ2-2, the V gene TRBV9; D is uncertain. This TCR was recovered from an adult in good health. Specimen: peripheral blood, collected on day 0 of AZD1222 vaccination. As DNA, the CDR3 is TGTGCCAGCAGCGGACCCCTCGGGCGGAGCACCGGGGAGCTGTTTTTT. Protein: CASSGPLGRSTGELFF.